This entry lists 15 T cell receptor beta chains sequenced from one sample in a study of B cell selection in AIRE deficiency. Sorting defined conventional CD4 T cells as CD4+CD127+. Method: immunoSEQ multiplex PCR; TCRdb's copy keeps in-frame clones and lacks some. The sample includes about 21,000 clones, 95% to 98% of them seen just once. The specimen sequenced was conventional CD4+ T cells sorted from PBMCs. The receptors originated from a human donor with AIRE deficiency.

The V gene is TRBV2, the J gene TRBJ2-7; 10 bases align to TRBD1. Germline V lookup: CDR1 SNHLY, CDR2 FYNNEI. The CDR3 sequence is 19 residues long. The V gene end was trimmed by 4 bases and the J gene end by 2 bases; junction bases not matched to a gene: 17. This CDR3 is CASSAPGQGLLGATYEQYF. As DNA, the CDR3 is TGTGCCAGCAGTGCCCCGGGACAGGGGCTTCTGGGAGCAACCTACGAGCAGTACTTC.

This rearrangement joins TRBV7-6 to TRBJ2-1; tentatively, D is TRBD1 or TRBD2 (6 bases each). V lost 3 bases, J lost 12 bases, and 12 bases lay in between. The CDR3 sequence is 12 residues long. Per germline, CDR1 SGHVS and CDR2 FNYEAQ. The CDR3 DNA sequence: TGTGCCAGCAGCTTCAGGGGAGGCTCGCAGTTCTTC. Translating it yields CASSFRGGSQFF.

This clone has only one observation. V and J are TRBV13 and TRBJ2-7; D ambiguous. Germline V gene sequence: CDR1 PRHDT, CDR2 FYEKMQ (reference sequence). V gave up 4 bases and J gave up 1 base, with 11 bases separating them. This CDR3 is built from 14 residues. The CDR3 here is CASSSRTVSYEQYF. CDR3 sequence (DNA): TGTGCCAGCAGCTCAAGGACGGTATCCTACGAGCAGTACTTC.

The chain carries TRBV7-3 and TRBJ2-4; 9 bases match TRBD2. The junction had 11 bases not matched to a gene; V was cut back by 2 bases and J by 6 bases. The CDR3 extends over 17 amino acids. Germline lookup yields CDR1 SGHTA and CDR2 FQGTGA. Written as DNA, the CDR3 is TGTGCCAGCAGCTTAGGTGTTTCGCGGGAGGGCATAAACATTCAGTACTTC. Protein product: CASSLGVSREGINIQYF.

For this clone: This CDR3 is also generated by other DNA sequences in the sample. CDR3 residues: CASSRRTSGSYEQYF. The CDR3 DNA sequence: TGTGCCAGCAGCCGGAGGACTAGCGGTAGCTACGAGCAGTACTTC. The rearrangement joins TRBV7-2 to TRBJ2-7; 10 bases fit TRBD2. Germline V gene data show CDR1 as SGHTA and CDR2 as FQGNSA. The CDR3 loop spans 15 amino acids. J was trimmed by 3 bases and V by 5 bases; bases with no gene match: 7. Full variable domain (remainder filled in from reference TRBV7-2 and TRBJ2-7): GAGVSQSPSNKVTEKGKDVELRCDPISGHTALYWYRQSLGQGLEFLIYFQGNSAPDKSGLPSDRFSAERTGGSVSTLTIQRTQQEDSAVYLCASSRRTSGSYEQYFGPGTRLTVT.

The chain recombines TRBV9 with TRBJ1-4, with 8 nucleotides matching TRBD1. V was clipped by 4 bases and J by 4 bases; unmatched bases: 6. Germline V gene sequence: CDR1 SGDLS, CDR2 YYNGEE. The CDR3 contains 15 residues. CDR3 in amino acids: CASSLLQGGNEKLFF. The CDR3 DNA reads as TGTGCCAGCAGCCTTCTACAGGGGGGTAATGAAAAACTGTTTTTT. Full variable domain (rest looked up from reference TRBV9 and TRBJ1-4): DSGVTQTPKHLITATGQRVTLRCSPRSGDLSVYWYQQSLDQGLQFLIQYYNGEERAKGNILERFSAQQFPDLHSELNLSSLELGDSALYFCASSLLQGGNEKLFFGSGTQLSVL.

The chain couples TRBV5-6 to TRBJ1-1; D uncertain. CDR1 is SGHDT and CDR2 is YYEEEE in the germline V gene. Trimming pared 5 bases from V and 1 base from J, leaving 12 bases between. This CDR3 region has 14 residues. The CDR3 nucleotides are TGTGCCAGCAGATCACCGGGAAAGAACACTGAAGCTTTCTTT. The encoded protein is CASRSPGKNTEAFF.

The V and J genes are TRBV2 and TRBJ2-7; 10 positions match TRBD2. The germline V gene encodes CDR1 SNHLY and CDR2 FYNNEI. This CDR3 region has 17 residues. The junction had 11 bases not matched to a gene; V was cut back by 2 bases and J by 4 bases. The CDR3 DNA reads TGTGCCAGCAGTGAAAAAGCCAGCGGGAGGGCCTCTTACGAGCAGTACTTC. It encodes CASSEKASGRASYEQYF.

This chain links TRBV27 with TRBJ2-7; no clear D gene. The CDR3 covers 13 residues. V shed 6 bases and J shed 1 base, with 10 bases lying between them. CDR1 is MNHEY and CDR2 is SMNVEV in the germline V gene (reference sequence). The DNA for the CDR3 is TGTGCCAGCAGCTCCAGGCCATCCTACGAGCAGTACTTC. Translated, it gives CASSSRPSYEQYF.

V and J are TRBV4-3 and TRBJ2-1, with TRBD2 identical over 11 bases. The CDR3 length is 15 residues. Germline V gene sequence: CDR1 LGHNA, CDR2 YSLEER. J gave up 5 bases and V 4 bases, and 4 bases lay outside the gene matches. The CDR3 region has the DNA TGCGCCAGCAGCCGTGGACTAGCGGGTAACAATGAGCAGTTCTTC. It encodes CASSRGLAGNNEQFF.

The chain links TRBV6-5 to TRBJ2-6; no firm D call. V was shortened by 0 bases and J by 2 bases, with 8 bases between the two germline ends. This CDR3 is 16 amino acids long. Germline V CDR1 and CDR2: MNHEY, SVGAGI. The CDR3 spells CASSYSWVPGANVLTF. Here the CDR3 DNA reads TGTGCCAGCAGTTACTCTTGGGTACCTGGGGCCAACGTCCTGACTTTC.

The V call is TRBV15, the J call TRBJ2-7; D might be TRBD1 (6 bases). The CDR3 is 14 residues long. V gave up 3 bases and J gave up 3 bases, with 12 bases separating them. Germline V lookup: CDR1 LNHNV, CDR2 YYDKDF (reference sequence). The CDR3, as DNA: TGTGCCACCAGCAGCCGACAGGCAAACTACGAGCAGTACTTC. Translating gives CATSSRQANYEQYF.

The rearrangement joins TRBV27 to TRBJ2-1; no definite D call. The V gene lost 6 bases and the J gene lost 3 bases, with 3 bases spanning the gap. The V gene's germline CDR1 is MNHEY and CDR2 SMNVEV (reference sequence). The CDR3 spans 11 residues. CDR3 DNA: TGTGCCAGCAGGAACTACAATGAGCAGTTCTTC. Translated, it gives CASRNYNEQFF.

The CDR3 sequence: CASSPPRDHGTTGELFF. CDR3 coding DNA: TGTGCCAGCTCACCACCGAGGGACCACGGAACCACCGGGGAGCTGTTTTTT. This chain connects TRBV18 to TRBJ2-2; either TRBD1 or TRBD2 may supply D (5 bases each). V shed 0 bases and J shed 4 bases, with 15 bases lying between them. CDR3 length: 17 amino acids. Germline assignment: CDR1 KGHSH and CDR2 LQKENI. Supplemented by reference TRBV18 and TRBJ2-2, the full variable domain reads NAGVMQNPRHLVRRRGQEARLRCSPMKGHSHVYWYRQLPEEGLKFMVYLQKENIIDESGMPKERFSAEFPKEGPSILRIQQVVRGDSAAYFCASSPPRDHGTTGELFFGEGSRLTVL.

The chain links TRBV12-5 to TRBJ2-5, with 7 bases matching TRBD2. The CDR3 totals 13 residues. Per germline, CDR1 LGHNT and CDR2 FRNRAP. Trimming removed 1 base from V and 4 bases from J; junction bases left unmatched: 0. CDR3 nucleotides: TGTGCTAGTGGTTTGGCGGGGGGAGAGACCCAGTACTTC. Amino acid sequence: CASGLAGGETQYF.